This TCR beta chain came from a study of CD8+CD57+ T cells in acquired aplastic anemia. General study results and limits: Researchers reported that CD8+ Simpson's diversity was not significantly different in patients versus controls.

Genomic DNA acted as the template from which TCR beta VDJ combination and CDR3 sequence profiling were carried out. One entry per CDR3 protein, called by TCRdb with MiXCR from the reads. The sample includes approximately 80,000 distinct CDR3 sequences, roughly 72% seen only once; the top ten take approximately 81%. Previously, flow cytometry had revealed CD8+CD57+ cell expansion in the patients chosen for sequencing. A severe acquired aplastic anemia diagnosis applied to all patients. Note on this clonotype: Its antigen is not known.

The sequenced sample consisted of sorted CD4+, CD8+, or CD8+CD57+ T cells (not recorded which) from PBMCs. The sequence was collected from a human donor with aplastic anemia.

The chain's CDR3 is CATSDGPLYEQYF. Written as DNA, the CDR3 is TGTGCCACCTCGGACGGACCTCTCTACGAGCAGTACTTC. This chain uses TRBV24-1 with TRBJ2-7; no firm D call. The CDR3 loop spans 13 amino acids. Per the germline V gene, CDR1 is KGHDR and CDR2 is SFDVKD. V was clipped by 9 bases and J by 3 bases, with 14 bases between them.